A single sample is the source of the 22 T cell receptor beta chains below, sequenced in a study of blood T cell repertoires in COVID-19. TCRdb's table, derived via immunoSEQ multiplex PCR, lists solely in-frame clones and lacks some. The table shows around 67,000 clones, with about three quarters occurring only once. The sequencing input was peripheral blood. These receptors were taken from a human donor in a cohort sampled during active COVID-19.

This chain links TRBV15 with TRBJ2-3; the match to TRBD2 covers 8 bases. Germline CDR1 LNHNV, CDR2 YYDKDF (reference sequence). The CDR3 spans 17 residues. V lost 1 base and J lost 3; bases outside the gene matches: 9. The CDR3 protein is CATSRGLGLAGTDTQYF. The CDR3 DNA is TGTGCCACCAGCAGAGGTCTCGGGCTAGCGGGTACAGATACGCAGTATTTT.

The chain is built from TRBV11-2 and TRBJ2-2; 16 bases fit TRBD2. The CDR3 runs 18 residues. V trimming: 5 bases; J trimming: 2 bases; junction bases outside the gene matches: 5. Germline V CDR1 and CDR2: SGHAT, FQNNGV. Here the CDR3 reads CASSTGTSGRENTGELFF. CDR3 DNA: TGTGCCAGCAGCACCGGGACTAGCGGGAGGGAAAACACCGGGGAGCTGTTTTTT.

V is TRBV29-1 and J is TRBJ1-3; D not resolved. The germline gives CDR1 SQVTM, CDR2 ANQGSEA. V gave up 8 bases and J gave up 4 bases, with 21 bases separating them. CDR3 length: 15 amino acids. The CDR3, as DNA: TGCAGCCCCACCCGTCGGGTCGTTCGCGGAAACACCATATATTTT. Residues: CSPTRRVVRGNTIYF.

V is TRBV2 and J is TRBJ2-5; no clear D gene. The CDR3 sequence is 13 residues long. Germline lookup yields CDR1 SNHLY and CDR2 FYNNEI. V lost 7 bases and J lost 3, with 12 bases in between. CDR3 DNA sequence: TGTGCCAGCACCCCGGAGCTAGAAGAGACCCAGTACTTC. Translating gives CASTPELEETQYF.

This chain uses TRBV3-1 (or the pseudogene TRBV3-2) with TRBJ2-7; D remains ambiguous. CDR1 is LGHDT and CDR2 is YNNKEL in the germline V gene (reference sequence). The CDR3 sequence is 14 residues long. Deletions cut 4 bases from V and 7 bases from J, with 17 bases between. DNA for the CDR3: TGTGCCAGCAGCCCTACAACCATGGCGAGGGAGCAGTACTTC. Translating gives CASSPTTMAREQYF.

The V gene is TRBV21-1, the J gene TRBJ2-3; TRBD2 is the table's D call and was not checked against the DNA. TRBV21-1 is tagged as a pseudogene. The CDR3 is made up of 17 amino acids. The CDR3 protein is CASSKGQASGCTDTQYF. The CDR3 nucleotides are TGTGCCAGCAGCAAAGGTCAGGCTAGCGGGTGCACAGATACGCAGTATTTT.

CDR3 loop: CASSPETGANQPQHF. CDR3 DNA: TGTGCCAGCAGCCCCGAGACAGGGGCCAATCAGCCCCAGCATTTT. The V gene is TRBV7-8, the J gene TRBJ1-5; 8 bases line up with TRBD1. The CDR3 consists of 15 residues. CDR1 and CDR2 (germline): SGHVS, FQNEAQ. The ends lost 5 bases at V and 3 bases at J; junction bases unmatched: 6.

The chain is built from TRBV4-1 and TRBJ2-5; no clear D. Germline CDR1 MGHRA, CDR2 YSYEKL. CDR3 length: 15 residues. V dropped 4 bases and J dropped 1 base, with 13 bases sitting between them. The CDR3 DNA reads TGCGCCAGCAGCCCCGGAGCAACCCTCCAAGAGACCCAGTACTTC. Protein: CASSPGATLQETQYF.

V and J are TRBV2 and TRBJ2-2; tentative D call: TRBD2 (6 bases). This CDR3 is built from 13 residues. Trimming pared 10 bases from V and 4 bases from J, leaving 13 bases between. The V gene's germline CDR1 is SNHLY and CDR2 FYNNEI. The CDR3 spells CATGLSGTGELFF. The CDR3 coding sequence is TGTGCCACGGGACTTTCGGGCACCGGGGAGCTGTTTTTT.

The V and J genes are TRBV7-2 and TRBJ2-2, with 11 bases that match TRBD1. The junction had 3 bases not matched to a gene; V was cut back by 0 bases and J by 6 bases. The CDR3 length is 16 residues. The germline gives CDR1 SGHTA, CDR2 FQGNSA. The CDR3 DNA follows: TGTGCCAGCAGCTTAGCGGGACAGGGGGGCGCCGGGGAGCTGTTTTTT. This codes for CASSLAGQGGAGELFF.

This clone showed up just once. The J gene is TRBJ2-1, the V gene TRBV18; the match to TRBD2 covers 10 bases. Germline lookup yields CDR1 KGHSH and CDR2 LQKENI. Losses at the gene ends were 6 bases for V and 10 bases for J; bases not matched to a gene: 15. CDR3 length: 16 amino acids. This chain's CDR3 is CASSGLAGAAMGEQFF. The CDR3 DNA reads TGTGCCAGCTCCGGTCTAGCGGGAGCGGCCATGGGAGAGCAGTTCTTC. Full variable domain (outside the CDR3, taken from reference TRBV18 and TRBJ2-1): NAGVMQNPRHLVRRRGQEARLRCSPMKGHSHVYWYRQLPEEGLKFMVYLQKENIIDESGMPKERFSAEFPKEGPSILRIQQVVRGDSAAYFCASSGLAGAAMGEQFFGPGTRLTVL.

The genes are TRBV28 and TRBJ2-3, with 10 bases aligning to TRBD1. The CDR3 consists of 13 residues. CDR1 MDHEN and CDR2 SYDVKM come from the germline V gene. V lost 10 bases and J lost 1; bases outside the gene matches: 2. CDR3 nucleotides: TGTGCCACCGGGACAGGGGGCACAGATACGCAGTATTTT. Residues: CATGTGGTDTQYF.

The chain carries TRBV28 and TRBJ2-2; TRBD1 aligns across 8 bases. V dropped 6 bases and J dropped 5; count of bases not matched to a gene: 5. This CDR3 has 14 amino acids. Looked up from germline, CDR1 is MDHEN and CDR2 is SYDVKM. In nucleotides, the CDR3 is TGTGCCAGCAGCCGAACAGGGGGGACCGGGGAGCTGTTTTTT. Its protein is CASSRTGGTGELFF.

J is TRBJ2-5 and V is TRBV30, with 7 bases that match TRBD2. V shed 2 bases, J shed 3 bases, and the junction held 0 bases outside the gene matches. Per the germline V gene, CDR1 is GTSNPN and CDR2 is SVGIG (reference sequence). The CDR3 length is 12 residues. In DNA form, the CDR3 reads TGTGCCTGGAGTCGGGGGGAAGAGACCCAGTACTTC. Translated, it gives CAWSRGEETQYF.

CDR3 region: CASSRTEVRGSPLHF. Here the CDR3 DNA reads TGCGCCAGCAGCAGGACCGAGGTCCGGGGATCCCCCCTCCACTTT. The chain couples TRBV5-1 to TRBJ1-6; D remains unclear. From germline, CDR1 is SGHRS and CDR2 YFSETQ. V was shortened by 4 bases and J by 13 bases, with 21 bases between the two germline ends. The CDR3 runs to 15 residues.

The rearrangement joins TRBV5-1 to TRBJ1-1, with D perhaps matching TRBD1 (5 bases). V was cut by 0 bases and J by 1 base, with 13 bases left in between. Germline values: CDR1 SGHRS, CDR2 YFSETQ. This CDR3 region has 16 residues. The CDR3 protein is CASSLVGHQENTEAFF. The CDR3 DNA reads TGCGCCAGCAGCTTGGTAGGACACCAGGAGAACACTGAAGCTTTCTTT.

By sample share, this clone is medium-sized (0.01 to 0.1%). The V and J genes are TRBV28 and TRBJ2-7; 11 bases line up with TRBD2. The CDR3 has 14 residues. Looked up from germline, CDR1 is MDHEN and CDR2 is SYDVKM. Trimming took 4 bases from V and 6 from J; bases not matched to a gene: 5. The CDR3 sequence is CASSSLAGDPEQYF. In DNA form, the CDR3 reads TGTGCCAGCAGTTCACTAGCGGGAGACCCCGAGCAGTACTTC.

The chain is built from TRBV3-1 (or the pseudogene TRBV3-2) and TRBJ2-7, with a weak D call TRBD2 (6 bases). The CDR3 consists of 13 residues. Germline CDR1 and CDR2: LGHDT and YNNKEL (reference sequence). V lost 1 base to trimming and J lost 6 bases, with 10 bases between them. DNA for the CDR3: TGTGCCAGCAGCCAAGGACTAGTAGTCGAGCAGTACTTC. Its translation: CASSQGLVVEQYF.

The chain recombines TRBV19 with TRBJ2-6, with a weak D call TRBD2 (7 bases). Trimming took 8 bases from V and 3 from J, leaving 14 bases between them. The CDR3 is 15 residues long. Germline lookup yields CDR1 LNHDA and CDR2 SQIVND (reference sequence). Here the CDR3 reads CASAGGLGGANVLTF. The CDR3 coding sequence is TGTGCCAGTGCCGGGGGGCTCGGTGGGGCCAACGTCCTGACTTTC. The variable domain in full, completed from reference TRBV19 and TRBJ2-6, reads DGGITQSPKYLFRKEGQNVTLSCEQNLNHDAMYWYRQDPGQGLRLIYYSQIVNDFQKGDIAEGYSVSREKKESFPLTVTSAQKNPTAFYLCASAGGLGGANVLTFGAGSRLTVL.

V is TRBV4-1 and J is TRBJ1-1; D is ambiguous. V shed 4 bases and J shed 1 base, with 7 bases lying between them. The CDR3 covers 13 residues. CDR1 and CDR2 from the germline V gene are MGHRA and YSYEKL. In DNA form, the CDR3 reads TGCGCCAGCAGCCGCACATGGAACACTGAAGCTTTCTTT. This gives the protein CASSRTWNTEAFF.

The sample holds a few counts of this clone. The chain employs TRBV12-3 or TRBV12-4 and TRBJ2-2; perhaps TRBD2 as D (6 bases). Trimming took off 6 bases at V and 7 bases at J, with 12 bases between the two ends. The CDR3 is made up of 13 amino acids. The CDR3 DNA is TGTGCCAGCAGCCCCGTGGGGGGCGGGGAGCTGTTTTTT. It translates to CASSPVGGGELFF.

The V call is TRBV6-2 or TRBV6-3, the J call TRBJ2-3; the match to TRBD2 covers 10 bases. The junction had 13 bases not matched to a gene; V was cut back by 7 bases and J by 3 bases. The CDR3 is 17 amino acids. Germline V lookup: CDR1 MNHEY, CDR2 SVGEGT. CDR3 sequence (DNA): TGTGCCAGCACCCCGGGCCCTAGCGGGAGCGTGACAGATACGCAGTATTTT. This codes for CASTPGPSGSVTDTQYF.